A single sample gave rise to the 20 T cell receptor beta chains below, sequenced in a study of cytotoxic CD8 clonotypes in ibrutinib-treated CLL. Here immunoSEQ multiplex PCR was the method, and the copy in TCRdb shows in-frame clones only, minus some. The table records 65,000 to 95,000 clones, more than 70% of them present only once. The specimen was PBMCs, collected before ibrutinib treatment. The source is a human donor with chronic lymphocytic leukemia.

The chain uses TRBV9 and TRBJ1-1, with D unclear. Germline CDR1 SGDLS, CDR2 YYNGEE. The length of the CDR3 is 14 residues. V was trimmed by 0 bases and J by 5 bases, leaving 11 bases between them. CDR3 nucleotide sequence: TGTGCCAGCAGCGTAGCTCCGGGCAGGACTGAAGCTTTCTTT. Its translation is CASSVAPGRTEAFF. Drawing the rest from reference TRBV9 and TRBJ1-1, the complete variable domain is DSGVTQTPKHLITATGQRVTLRCSPRSGDLSVYWYQQSLDQGLQFLIQYYNGEERAKGNILERFSAQQFPDLHSELNLSSLELGDSALYFCASSVAPGRTEAFFGQGTRLTVV.

CDR3 amino acids: CASSFIGRAERTDTQYF. The CDR3 coding sequence is TGTGCCAGCAGCTTCATCGGGAGGGCCGAACGGACAGATACGCAGTATTTT. V usage is TRBV7-2 and J usage is TRBJ2-3, with 8 bases identical to TRBD2. CDR1 SGHTA and CDR2 FQGNSA come from the germline V gene. V was pared by 3 bases and J by 3 bases, with 11 bases of the junction left unmatched. The CDR3 contains 17 residues.

The rearrangement joins TRBV28 to TRBJ1-5; 7 bases are a match to TRBD1. J was trimmed by 1 base and V by 6 bases; bases with no gene match: 6. The V gene's germline CDR1 is MDHEN and CDR2 SYDVKM. This CDR3 spans 15 amino acids. CDR3 DNA sequence: TGTGCCAGCAGAGGAGGAGGGGGCAGCAATCAGCCCCAGCATTTT. This translates into CASRGGGGSNQPQHF.

The chain carries TRBV7-2 and TRBJ1-3; possible D gene TRBD1, 5 bases. This CDR3 region has 16 residues. V was trimmed by 2 bases and J by 2 bases, leaving 13 bases between them. The V gene's germline CDR1 is SGHTA and CDR2 FQGNSA. This CDR3 reads CASSLSGRGPGNTIYF. CDR3 sequence (DNA): TGTGCCAGCAGCTTAAGCGGGAGGGGCCCTGGAAACACCATATATTTT.

The chain has TRBV19 and TRBJ2-7; D may be TRBD2 (5 bases). Germline loops: CDR1 LNHDA, CDR2 SQIVND (reference sequence). Trimming left V 3 bases short and J 6 bases short, with 9 bases between. The CDR3 length is 12 residues. The CDR3 sequence: CASSIGNVEQYF. The CDR3 DNA is TGTGCCAGTAGTATCGGGAACGTCGAGCAGTACTTC.

The rearrangement joins TRBV6-6 to TRBJ1-5, with a tentative D call TRBD1 (6 bases). The germline V gene encodes CDR1 MNHNY and CDR2 SVGAGI (reference sequence). Trimming took 6 bases from V and 11 from J, leaving 14 bases between them. The CDR3 covers 12 residues. The CDR3, as DNA: TGTGCCAGCAGCAAGACAGGCGGGGCCCAGCATTTT. Its translation is CASSKTGGAQHF.

CDR3 bases: TGTGCCAGCAGCGTAGGCGGGGCCCACACAGATACGCAGTATTTT. This translates into CASSVGGAHTDTQYF. The chain recombines TRBV9 with TRBJ2-3; D is perhaps TRBD2 (6 bases). The V end was cut by 0 bases, the J end by 2 bases, with 10 bases between. There are 15 residues in the CDR3. Germline lookup yields CDR1 SGDLS and CDR2 YYNGEE.

V and J are TRBV5-4 and TRBJ1-2; 9 bases align to TRBD1. The CDR3 is 17 amino acids. Losses at the gene ends were 3 bases for V and 4 bases for J; bases not matched to a gene: 13. Looked up from germline, CDR1 is SGHNT and CDR2 is YYREEE (reference sequence). The CDR3 sequence is CASSWTGASTRSYGYTF. CDR3 DNA sequence: TGTGCCAGCAGCTGGACAGGGGCATCGACAAGATCCTATGGCTACACCTTC.

The chain joins TRBV9 to TRBJ1-5; D not resolved. The CDR3 extends over 15 amino acids. Germline loops: CDR1 SGDLS, CDR2 YYNGEE. V dropped 7 bases and J dropped 4 bases, with 18 bases sitting between them. CDR3 protein: CASGRESEPNQPQHF. DNA for the CDR3: TGTGCCAGCGGTCGAGAATCAGAACCGAATCAGCCCCAGCATTTT.

V is TRBV7-2 and J is TRBJ2-1, with TRBD2 identical over 11 bases. Trimming cost V 5 bases and J 12 bases; bases outside gene matches: 6. This CDR3 has 13 residues. Germline V CDR1 and CDR2: SGHTA, FQGNSA. CDR3 loop: CASSPRLAGPQFF. CDR3 bases: TGTGCCAGCAGCCCTAGACTAGCGGGACCGCAGTTCTTC.

V and J are TRBV6-5 and TRBJ1-3; tentative D call: TRBD1 (5 bases). The V and J ends lost 2 bases and 2 bases respectively, with 7 bases between them. The CDR3 loop spans 14 amino acids. CDR1 and CDR2 (germline): MNHEY, SVGAGI. CDR3 bases: TGTGCCAGCAGTTACGCGGGACCTGGAAACACCATATATTTT. Its protein product is CASSYAGPGNTIYF.

This chain connects TRBV30 to TRBJ1-1; the D is unclear. The V gene lost 5 bases and the J gene lost 0 bases, with 10 bases spanning the gap. The CDR3 totals 13 residues. CDR1 is GTSNPN, CDR2 SVGIG, per germline (reference sequence). The CDR3 DNA follows: TGTGCCTGGGGCAGAACCATGAACACTGAAGCTTTCTTT. Its protein is CAWGRTMNTEAFF.

The genes are TRBV6-5 and TRBJ2-7; 11 bases match TRBD2. V was pared by 7 bases and J by 6 bases, with 8 bases of the junction left unmatched. Germline CDR1 is MNHEY and CDR2 is SVGAGI. The CDR3 length is 14 residues. The DNA of the CDR3 is TGTGCCAGCAAGACACTAGCGGGAGTAGGCGAGCAGTACTTC. Encoded protein: CASKTLAGVGEQYF.

The chain uses TRBV30 and TRBJ2-3; D is possibly TRBD1 (5 bases). Germline-derived CDR1 and CDR2 are GTSNPN and SVGIG (reference sequence). There are 17 residues in the CDR3. Trimming removed 1 base from V and 2 bases from J, with 19 bases in between. CDR3 residues: CAWSAPDSETYTDTQYF. The CDR3 nucleotides read TGTGCCTGGAGTGCTCCCGACAGTGAGACTTACACAGATACGCAGTATTTT.

Only one count was recorded for this clone. The chain joins TRBV19 to TRBJ1-5; the D is unclear. Trimming cost V 6 bases and J 2 bases, with 14 bases left between them. Germline-derived CDR1 and CDR2 are LNHDA and SQIVND (reference sequence). The CDR3 has 15 amino acids. In nucleotides, the CDR3 is TGTGCCAGTAGCACCAAAGGAACGGGCAATCAGCCCCAGCATTTT. Amino acid sequence: CASSTKGTGNQPQHF.

The chain joins TRBV2 to TRBJ2-1, with D perhaps TRBD2 (5 bases). The V gene's germline CDR1 is SNHLY and CDR2 FYNNEI. V was clipped by 6 bases and J by 4 bases, with 10 bases between them. The CDR3 consists of 13 residues. The CDR3 DNA sequence: TGTGCCAGCAGCGAGGACTTTTACAATGAGCAGTTCTTC. Protein product: CASSEDFYNEQFF.

This chain uses TRBV28 with TRBJ2-7; D is uncertain. This CDR3 contains 12 residues. The V gene's germline CDR1 is MDHEN and CDR2 SYDVKM. V was trimmed by 4 bases and J by 4 bases, leaving 8 bases between them. The DNA for the CDR3 is TGTGCCAGCAGTTCCTCGAGATACGAGCAGTACTTC. It codes for CASSSSRYEQYF. Together with reference TRBV28 and TRBJ2-7, the CDR3 gives the full variable domain: DVKVTQSSRYLVKRTGEKVFLECVQDMDHENMFWYRQDPGLGLRLIYFSYDVKMKEKGDIPEGYSVSREKKERFSLILESASTNQTSMYLCASSSSRYEQYFGPGTRLTVT.

The chain employs TRBV7-9 and TRBJ2-7; 8 bases are a match to TRBD1. Germline trimming cut 0 bases from V and 1 base from J; bases unmatched to any gene: 5. The CDR3 extends over 16 amino acids. Germline V gives CDR1 SEHNR, CDR2 FQNEAQ (reference sequence). CDR3 residues: CASSLADRDWSYEQYF. As DNA, the CDR3 is TGTGCCAGCAGCTTAGCGGACAGGGATTGGTCCTACGAGCAGTACTTC. The full variable domain, in which reference TRBV7-9 and TRBJ2-7 provide the parts outside the CDR3, is DTGVSQNPRHKITKRGQNVTFRCDPISEHNRLYWYRQTLGQGPEFLTYFQNEAQLEKSRLLSDRFSAERPKGSFSTLEIQRTEQGDSAMYLCASSLADRDWSYEQYFGPGTRLTVT.

The rearrangement links TRBV2 to TRBJ2-3, with TRBD2 identical over 8 bases. The CDR3 is made up of 16 amino acids. Trimming took 4 bases from V and 3 from J; bases not matched to a gene: 9. The germline CDR1 and CDR2 sequences are SNHLY and FYNNEI. The CDR3 region has the DNA TGTGCCAGCAGTGGGCAGACCGGGGGGGAAACAGATACGCAGTATTTT. Translation gives CASSGQTGGETDTQYF.

This clone was detected only a few times. The V and J genes are TRBV4-3 and TRBJ2-3; no clear D gene. The CDR3 sequence is 13 residues long. The germline V and J ends were trimmed by 4 bases and 1 base, with 6 bases remaining between them. In germline, CDR1 is LGHNA, CDR2 YSLEER. This CDR3 reads CASSLLGTDTQYF. The CDR3 DNA follows: TGCGCCAGCAGCCTCTTGGGCACAGATACGCAGTATTTT.